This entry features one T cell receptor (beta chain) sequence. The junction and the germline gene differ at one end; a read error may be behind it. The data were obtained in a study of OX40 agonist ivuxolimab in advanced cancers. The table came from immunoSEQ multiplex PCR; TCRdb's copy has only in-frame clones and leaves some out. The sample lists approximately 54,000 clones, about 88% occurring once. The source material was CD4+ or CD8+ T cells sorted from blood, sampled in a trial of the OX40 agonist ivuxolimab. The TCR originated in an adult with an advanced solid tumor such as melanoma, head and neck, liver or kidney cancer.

Written as DNA, the CDR3 is TGTGCTAGCAGTCAAGCGGGGGGGGAGACCCAGTACTTC. As protein: CASSQAGGETQYF. The chain couples TRBV7-7 to TRBJ2-5, with 10 positions matching TRBD2. The length of the CDR3 is 13 residues. Germline lookup yields CDR1 SSHAT and CDR2 FNYEAQ (reference sequence).